This TCR beta chain originates from a study of cytomegalovirus exposure and HLA in healthy donors. For this clone: Its specificity is unknown.

Use of 60 Vbeta and 13 Jbeta primers characterized the PCR. The table came from immunoSEQ multiplex PCR; TCRdb's copy has only in-frame clones and leaves some out. The sample records almost 200,000 clones, just over 75% being singletons. Study results and limitations: A later analysis by the authors found several of the most significant clusters apparently linked to common viral pathogens. In terms of immune exposure information, only CMV serostatus was available. The study flagged roughly 150 TCR beta chains as cytomegalovirus-associated. For TCR beta chains, V- and J-gene trimming was later linked to a missense DCLRE1C variant.

This sequence originates from a man aged 30 to 39 in good health and CMV-seronegative. Specimen: PBMCs.

In DNA form, the CDR3 reads TGTGCCAGCAGCTTAGCGGTCCTAGCGGGAGAAAGCTACGAGCAGTACTTC. This encodes CASSLAVLAGESYEQYF. V and J are TRBV7-6 and TRBJ2-7, with TRBD2 matching over 10 bases. V lost 0 bases and J lost 3; bases outside the gene matches: 8. The CDR3 contains 17 residues. Germline CDR1 and CDR2: SGHVS and FNYEAQ.